This TCR beta chain was recovered during a study of a mutant IDH1 vaccine in newly diagnosed glioma. Across the study: Vaccines were first given 4-6 weeks after radiotherapy alone, or with temozolomide cycles. General study results and limits: Immune responses arising from the vaccine appeared in approximately 93% of patients.

Using immunoSEQ multiplex PCR, the repertoire was profiled, and TCRdb retains in-frame clones only, with some absent. The data hold about 68,000 clones, with about four fifths observed a single time. Time point defined: week 35, safety follow-up. Each vaccine dose was 300 ug of mutant IDH1 20-mer peptide, with topical imiquimod. As concerns this clone: Its antigen remains unidentified.

CDR1 SGHNT and CDR2 YYREEE come from the germline V gene (reference sequence). V lost 6 bases and J 8 bases, leaving 8 bases between the germline ends. The CDR3 loop spans 11 amino acids. The chain couples TRBV5-4 to TRBJ1-4; D uncertain. This TCR came from a man between 18 and 29 years old with glioma. The starting material was PBMCs, obtained from a glioma patient whose treatment included an IDH1 peptide vaccine. This chain's CDR3 is CASTWGEKLFF. CDR3 in DNA: TGTGCCAGCACCTGGGGAGAAAAACTGTTTTTT.